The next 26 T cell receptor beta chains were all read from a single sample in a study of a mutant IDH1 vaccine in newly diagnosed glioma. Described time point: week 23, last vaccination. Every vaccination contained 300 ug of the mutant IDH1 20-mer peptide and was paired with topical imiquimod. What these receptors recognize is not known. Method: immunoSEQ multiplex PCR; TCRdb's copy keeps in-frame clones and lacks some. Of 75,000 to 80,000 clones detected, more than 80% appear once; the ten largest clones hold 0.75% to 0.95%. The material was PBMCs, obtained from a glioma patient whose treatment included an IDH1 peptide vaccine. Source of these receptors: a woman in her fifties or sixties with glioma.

CDR3 coding DNA: TGTGCCAGCAGCCCCCCAGGGTTAAGCTCCTACGAGCAGTACTTC. It translates to CASSPPGLSSYEQYF. The chain has TRBV5-6 and TRBJ2-7; the D gene is possibly TRBD1 (5 bases). The CDR3 spans 15 residues. The V end lost 4 bases, the J end lost 0 bases, and 14 bases lay between the germline ends. Germline CDR1 is SGHDT and CDR2 is YYEEEE.

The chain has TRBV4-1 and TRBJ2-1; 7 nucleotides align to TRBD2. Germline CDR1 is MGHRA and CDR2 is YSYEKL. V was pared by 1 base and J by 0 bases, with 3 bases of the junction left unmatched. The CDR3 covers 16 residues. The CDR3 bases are TGCGCCAGCAGCCAAGTCGCTAGCGGCTCCTACAATGAGCAGTTCTTC. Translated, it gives CASSQVASGSYNEQFF.

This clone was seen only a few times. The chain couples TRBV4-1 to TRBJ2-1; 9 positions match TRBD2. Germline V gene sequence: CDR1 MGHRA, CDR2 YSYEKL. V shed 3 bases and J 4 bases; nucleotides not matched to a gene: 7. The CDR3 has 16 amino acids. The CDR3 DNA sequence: TGCGCCAGCAGCCAGGGGAGCGGGAGGACTTACAATGAGCAGTTCTTC. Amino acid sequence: CASSQGSGRTYNEQFF.

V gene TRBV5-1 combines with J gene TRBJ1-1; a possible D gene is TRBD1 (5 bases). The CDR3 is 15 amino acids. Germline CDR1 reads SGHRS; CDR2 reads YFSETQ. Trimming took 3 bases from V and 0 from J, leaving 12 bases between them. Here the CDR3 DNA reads TGCGCCAGCAGCTCAAGACAGACCATGAACACTGAAGCTTTCTTT. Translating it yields CASSSRQTMNTEAFF.

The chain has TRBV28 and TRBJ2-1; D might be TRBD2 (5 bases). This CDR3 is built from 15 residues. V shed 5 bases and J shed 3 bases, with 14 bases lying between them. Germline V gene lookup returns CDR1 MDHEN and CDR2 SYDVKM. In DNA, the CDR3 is TGTGCCAGCAGTCCCATCAACGAGGGCTACAATGAGCAGTTCTTC. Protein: CASSPINEGYNEQFF.

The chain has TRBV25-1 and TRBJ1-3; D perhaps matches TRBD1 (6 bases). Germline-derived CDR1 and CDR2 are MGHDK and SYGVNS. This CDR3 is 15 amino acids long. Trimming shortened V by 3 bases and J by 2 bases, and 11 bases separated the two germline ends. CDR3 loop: CASSELGAAGNTIYF. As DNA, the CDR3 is TGTGCCAGCAGTGAGCTGGGGGCGGCTGGAAACACCATATATTTT.

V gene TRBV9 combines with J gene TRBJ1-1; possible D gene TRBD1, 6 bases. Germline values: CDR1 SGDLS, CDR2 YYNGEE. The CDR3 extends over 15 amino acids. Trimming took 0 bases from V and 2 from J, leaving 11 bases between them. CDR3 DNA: TGTGCCAGCAGCGTAGATACAGGGCTAAACACTGAAGCTTTCTTT. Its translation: CASSVDTGLNTEAFF.

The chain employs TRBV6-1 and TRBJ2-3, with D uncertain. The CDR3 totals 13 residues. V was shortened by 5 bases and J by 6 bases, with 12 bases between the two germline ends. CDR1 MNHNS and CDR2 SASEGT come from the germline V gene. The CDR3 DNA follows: TGTGCCAGCAGTTTGGGCGGTCGGGATACGCAGTATTTT. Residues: CASSLGGRDTQYF.

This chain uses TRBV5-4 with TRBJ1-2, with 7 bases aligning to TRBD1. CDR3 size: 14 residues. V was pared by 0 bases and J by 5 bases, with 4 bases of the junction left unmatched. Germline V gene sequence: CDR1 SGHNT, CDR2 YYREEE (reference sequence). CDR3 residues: CASSLGTGVYGYTF. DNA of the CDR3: TGTGCCAGCAGCTTGGGAACAGGGGTGTATGGCTACACCTTC.

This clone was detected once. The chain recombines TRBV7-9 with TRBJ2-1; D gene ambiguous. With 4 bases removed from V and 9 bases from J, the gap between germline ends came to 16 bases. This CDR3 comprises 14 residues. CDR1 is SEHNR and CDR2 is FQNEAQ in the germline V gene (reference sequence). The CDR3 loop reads CASSSAGRSPEQFF. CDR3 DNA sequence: TGTGCCAGCAGCTCCGCCGGGCGGTCGCCTGAGCAGTTCTTC. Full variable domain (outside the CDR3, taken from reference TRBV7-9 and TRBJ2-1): DTGVSQNPRHKITKRGQNVTFRCDPISEHNRLYWYRQTLGQGPEFLTYFQNEAQLEKSRLLSDRFSAERPKGSFSTLEIQRTEQGDSAMYLCASSSAGRSPEQFFGPGTRLTVL.

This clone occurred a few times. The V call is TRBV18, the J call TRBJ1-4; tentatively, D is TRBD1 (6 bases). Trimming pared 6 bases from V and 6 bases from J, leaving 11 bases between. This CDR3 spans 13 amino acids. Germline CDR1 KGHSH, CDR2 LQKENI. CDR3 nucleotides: TGTGCCAGCTCCCCAGGGGCCGATGAAAAACTGTTTTTT. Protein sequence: CASSPGADEKLFF.

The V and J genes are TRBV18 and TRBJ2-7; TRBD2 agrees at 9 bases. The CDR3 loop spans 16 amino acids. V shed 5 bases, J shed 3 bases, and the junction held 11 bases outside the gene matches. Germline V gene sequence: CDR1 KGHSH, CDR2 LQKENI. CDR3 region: CASSLAGASNIYEQYF. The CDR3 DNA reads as TGTGCCAGCTCATTAGCGGGAGCATCAAATATCTACGAGCAGTACTTC.

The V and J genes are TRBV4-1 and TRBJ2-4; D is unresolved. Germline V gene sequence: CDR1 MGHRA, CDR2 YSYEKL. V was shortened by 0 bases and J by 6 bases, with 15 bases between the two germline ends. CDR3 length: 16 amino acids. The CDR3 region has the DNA TGCGCCAGCAGCCAAGAAGGCCTGCCAAATGTAAACATTCAGTACTTC. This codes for CASSQEGLPNVNIQYF.

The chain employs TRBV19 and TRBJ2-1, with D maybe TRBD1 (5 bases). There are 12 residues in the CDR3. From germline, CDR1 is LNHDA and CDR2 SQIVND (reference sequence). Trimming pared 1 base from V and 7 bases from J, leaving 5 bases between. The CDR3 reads CASSIAGNEQFF. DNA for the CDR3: TGTGCCAGTAGTATAGCAGGGAATGAGCAGTTCTTC.

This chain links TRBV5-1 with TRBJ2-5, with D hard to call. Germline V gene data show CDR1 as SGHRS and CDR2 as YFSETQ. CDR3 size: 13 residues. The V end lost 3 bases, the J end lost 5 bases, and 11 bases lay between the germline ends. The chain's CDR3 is CASSSQNWETQYF. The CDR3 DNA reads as TGCGCCAGCAGCTCTCAGAATTGGGAGACCCAGTACTTC.

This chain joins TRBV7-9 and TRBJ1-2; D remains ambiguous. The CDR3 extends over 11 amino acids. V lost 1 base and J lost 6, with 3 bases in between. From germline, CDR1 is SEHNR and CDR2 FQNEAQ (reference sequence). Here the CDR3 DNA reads TGTGCCAGCAGCTTAGGAGATGGCTACACCTTC. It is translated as CASSLGDGYTF.

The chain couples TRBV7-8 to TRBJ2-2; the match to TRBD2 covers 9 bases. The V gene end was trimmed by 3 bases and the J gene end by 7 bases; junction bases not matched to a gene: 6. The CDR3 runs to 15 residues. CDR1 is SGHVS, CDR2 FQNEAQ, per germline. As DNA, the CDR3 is TGTGCCAGCAGCTTTCGAGCGGGAGGCAGCGGGGAGCTGTTTTTT. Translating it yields CASSFRAGGSGELFF.

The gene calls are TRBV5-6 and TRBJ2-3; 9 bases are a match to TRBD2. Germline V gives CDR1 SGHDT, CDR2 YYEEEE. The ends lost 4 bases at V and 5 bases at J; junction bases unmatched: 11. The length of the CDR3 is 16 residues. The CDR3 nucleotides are TGTGCCAGCAGCCCTGGGGGCGGGAGGGCAAGAGATACGCAGTATTTT. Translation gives CASSPGGGRARDTQYF.

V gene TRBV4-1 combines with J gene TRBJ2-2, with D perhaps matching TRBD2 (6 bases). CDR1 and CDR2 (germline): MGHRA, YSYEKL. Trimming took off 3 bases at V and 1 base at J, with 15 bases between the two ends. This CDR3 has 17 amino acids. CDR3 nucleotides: TGCGCCAGCAGCCACCTGGCCGAGCGGGTGAACACCGGGGAGCTGTTTTTT. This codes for CASSHLAERVNTGELFF.

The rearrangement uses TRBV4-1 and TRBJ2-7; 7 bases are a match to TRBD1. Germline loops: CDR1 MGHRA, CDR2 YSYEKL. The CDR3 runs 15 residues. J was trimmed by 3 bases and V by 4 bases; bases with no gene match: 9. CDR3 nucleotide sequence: TGCGCCAGCAGCCCCAAGGGGACAGACCGCTACGAGCAGTACTTC. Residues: CASSPKGTDRYEQYF.

CDR3 residues: CASSTSGQGKGYSNQPQHF. As DNA, the CDR3 is TGTGCCAGCAGCACTTCGGGACAGGGGAAGGGATATAGCAATCAGCCCCAGCATTTT. V gene TRBV11-1 combines with J gene TRBJ1-5, with 10 bases aligning to TRBD1. This CDR3 is built from 19 residues. Looked up from germline, CDR1 is SGHAT and CDR2 is FQDESV (reference sequence). Trimming at V came to 5 bases and at J to 0 bases, leaving 13 bases not matched to a gene.

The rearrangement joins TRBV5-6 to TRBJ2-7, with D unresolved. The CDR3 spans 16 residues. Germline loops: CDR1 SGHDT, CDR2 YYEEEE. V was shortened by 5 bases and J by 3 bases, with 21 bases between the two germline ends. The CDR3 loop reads CASSQGPDTLLYEQYF. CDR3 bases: TGTGCCAGCAGTCAAGGGCCCGACACCCTACTCTACGAGCAGTACTTC.

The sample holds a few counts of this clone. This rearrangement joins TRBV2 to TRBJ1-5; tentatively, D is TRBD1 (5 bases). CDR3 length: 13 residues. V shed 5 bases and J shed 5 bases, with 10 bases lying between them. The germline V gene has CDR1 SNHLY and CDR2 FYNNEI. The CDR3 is CASSSQEDQPQHF. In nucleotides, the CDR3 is TGTGCCAGCAGTTCACAGGAAGATCAGCCCCAGCATTTT. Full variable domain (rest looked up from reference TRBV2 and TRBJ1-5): EPEVTQTPSHQVTQMGQEVILRCVPISNHLYFYWYRQILGQKVEFLVSFYNNEISEKSEIFDDQFSVERPDGSNFTLKIRSTKLEDSAMYFCASSSQEDQPQHFGDGTRLSIL.

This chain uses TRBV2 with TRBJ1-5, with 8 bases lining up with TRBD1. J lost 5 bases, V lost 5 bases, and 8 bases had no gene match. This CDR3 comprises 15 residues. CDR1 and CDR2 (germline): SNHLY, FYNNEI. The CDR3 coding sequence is TGTGCCAGCAGTCTGGAACAGGGGGGGGATCAGCCCCAGCATTTT. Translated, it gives CASSLEQGGDQPQHF.

The CDR3 reads CASSQGGVTQYF. CDR3 nucleotide sequence: TGTGCCAGCAGCCAAGGAGGGGTGACCCAGTACTTC. The rearrangement uses TRBV14 and TRBJ2-5; D may be TRBD1 or TRBD2 (5 bases each). In germline, CDR1 is SGHDN, CDR2 FVKESK. The CDR3 spans 12 residues. Trimming took 1 base from V and 7 from J, leaving 7 bases between them.

CDR3 sequence (DNA): TGTGCCAGCAGGGGGGACTCCTCTTCCTACAATGAGCAGTTCTTC. Its translation: CASRGDSSSYNEQFF. V gene TRBV2 combines with J gene TRBJ2-1; D perhaps matches TRBD2 (6 bases). V lost 6 bases and J lost 1, with 13 bases in between. The CDR3 extends over 15 amino acids. Germline assignment: CDR1 SNHLY and CDR2 FYNNEI.